One TCR beta chain is described in this entry. Assay used: immunoSEQ multiplex PCR; TCRdb lists only in-frame clones, some missing. Here the sample spans about 59,000 clones, roughly 70% being singletons. The data were taken from a study of blood T cell repertoires in COVID-19. V lost 0 bases, J lost 0 bases, and 15 bases lay in between. The CDR3 contains 17 residues. The germline V gene encodes CDR1 SGHVS and CDR2 FQNEAQ. J is TRBJ2-7 and V is TRBV7-8; D not resolved. The clonotype was recovered from a woman aged 45-65 years with active or convalescent COVID-19. The sequencing sample was made of peripheral blood. CDR3 loop: CASSLAYYERSSYEQYF. CDR3 nucleotides: TGTGCCAGCAGCTTAGCGTACTACGAACGTAGCTCCTACGAGCAGTACTTC.